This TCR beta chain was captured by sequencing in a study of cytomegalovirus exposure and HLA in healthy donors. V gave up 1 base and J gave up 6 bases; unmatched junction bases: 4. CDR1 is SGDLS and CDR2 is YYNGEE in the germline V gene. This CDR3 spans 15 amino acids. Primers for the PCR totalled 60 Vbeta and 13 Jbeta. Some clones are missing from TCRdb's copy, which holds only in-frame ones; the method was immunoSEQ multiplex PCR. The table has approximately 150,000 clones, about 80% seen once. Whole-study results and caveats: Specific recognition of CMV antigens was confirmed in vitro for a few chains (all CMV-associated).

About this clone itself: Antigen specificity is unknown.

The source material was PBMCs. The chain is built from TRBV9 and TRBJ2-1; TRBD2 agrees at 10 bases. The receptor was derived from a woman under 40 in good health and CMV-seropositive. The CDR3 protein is CASSVWLAGGNEQFF. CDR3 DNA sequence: TGTGCCAGCAGCGTATGGTTAGCGGGGGGCAATGAGCAGTTCTTC.